One sample yielded the 8 T cell receptor beta chains listed below, sequenced in a study of blood T cells in healthy people across ages. PCR was performed a second time for roughly 7 to 11 cycles using a sample-barcoded 5' primer and a J-beta primer mix. TCRdb recomputed calls from the 5' RACE reads with MiXCR, one row per CDR3 protein. The table records about 1.6 million distinct CDR3 sequences, roughly a third of them present only once. Sample: blood. Every receptor here comes from a woman aged 30 to 39 in good health.

CDR3 sequence (DNA): TGCGCCAGCAGCTTGTTCGGCGGCGGCCGGGATTCAGATACGCAGTATTTT. Encoded protein: CASSLFGGGRDSDTQYF. The genes are TRBV5-1 and TRBJ2-3; D is possibly TRBD2 (5 bases). V dropped 1 base and J dropped 4 bases, with 19 bases sitting between them. This CDR3 has 17 amino acids. Looked up from germline, CDR1 is SGHRS and CDR2 is YFSETQ.

The chain links TRBV5-5 to TRBJ1-4; D is unresolved. CDR1 and CDR2 (germline): SGHKS, YYEKEE (reference sequence). CDR3 length: 13 residues. Trimming removed 2 bases from V and 7 bases from J, with 9 bases in between. The CDR3 DNA sequence: TGTGCCAGCAGCTTTCAAGGGTCTGAAAAACTGTTTTTT. Residues: CASSFQGSEKLFF.

On this clonotype: The junction differs from germline at one of its ends, possibly a read error. The J gene is TRBJ1-4, the V gene TRBV5-1; no reliable D call. The CDR3 covers 14 residues. CDR1 and CDR2 (germline): SGHRS, YFSETQ. Written as DNA, the CDR3 is TGCGCCAGCAGCTTGACGGGGTTGAACGAAAAGCTGTTTTTT. It is translated as CASSLTGLNEKLFF.

The chain links TRBV30 to TRBJ2-6; D is unresolved. Trimming took 0 bases from V and 0 from J, leaving 6 bases between them. CDR3 length: 15 residues. The germline gives CDR1 GTSNPN, CDR2 SVGIG (reference sequence). The CDR3 bases are TGTGCCTGGAGTGTAGGGTACTCTGGGGCCAACGTCCTGACTTTC. Its protein product is CAWSVGYSGANVLTF.

This clonotype was seen more than once but under ten times. The chain uses TRBV7-2 and TRBJ1-6; TRBD1 might be the D (6 bases). Trimming left V 5 bases short and J 4 bases short, with 12 bases between. CDR3 length: 15 residues. The germline V gene has CDR1 SGHTA and CDR2 FQGNSA. CDR3 protein: CASSTDRSYNSPLHF. As DNA, the CDR3 is TGTGCCAGCAGCACTGACAGGTCTTATAATTCACCCCTCCACTTT.

J is TRBJ2-3 and V is TRBV5-1; D might be TRBD2 (6 bases). Germline lookup yields CDR1 SGHRS and CDR2 YFSETQ. Trimming removed 1 base at V and 0 bases at J, with 15 bases between. The CDR3 contains 17 residues. The CDR3 is CASSLFKRRESTDTQYF. In DNA form, the CDR3 reads TGCGCCAGCAGCTTGTTCAAGCGGAGGGAAAGCACAGATACGCAGTATTTT.

V usage is TRBV7-8 and J usage is TRBJ1-4; D is unclear. The V end was cut by 0 bases, the J end by 0 bases, with 8 bases between. In germline, CDR1 is SGHVS, CDR2 FQNEAQ. This CDR3 is 16 amino acids long. CDR3 in DNA: TGTGCCAGCAGCTTAGCGCTTCCTGCAACTAATGAAAAACTGTTTTTT. It is translated as CASSLALPATNEKLFF. The complete variable domain, with remaining parts taken from reference TRBV7-8 and TRBJ1-4, reads GAGVSQSPRYKVAKRGQDVALRCDPISGHVSLFWYQQALGQGPEFLTYFQNEAQLDKSGLPSDRFFAERPEGSVSTLKIQRTQQEDSAVYLCASSLALPATNEKLFFGSGTQLSVL.

This clonotype has more than one count but fewer than ten. This chain joins TRBV7-9 and TRBJ2-7; D is uncertain. Germline CDR1 is SEHNR and CDR2 is FQNEAQ (reference sequence). The V end lost 5 bases, the J end lost 2 bases, and 7 bases lay between the germline ends. The CDR3 totals 12 residues. For the CDR3, the DNA is TGTGCCAGCAGCGCACGAGCCTACGAGCAGTACTTC. Its protein product is CASSARAYEQYF. The whole variable domain, filled in from reference TRBV7-9 and TRBJ2-7, reads DTGVSQNPRHKITKRGQNVTFRCDPISEHNRLYWYRQTLGQGPEFLTYFQNEAQLEKSRLLSDRFSAERPKGSFSTLEIQRTEQGDSAMYLCASSARAYEQYFGPGTRLTVT.